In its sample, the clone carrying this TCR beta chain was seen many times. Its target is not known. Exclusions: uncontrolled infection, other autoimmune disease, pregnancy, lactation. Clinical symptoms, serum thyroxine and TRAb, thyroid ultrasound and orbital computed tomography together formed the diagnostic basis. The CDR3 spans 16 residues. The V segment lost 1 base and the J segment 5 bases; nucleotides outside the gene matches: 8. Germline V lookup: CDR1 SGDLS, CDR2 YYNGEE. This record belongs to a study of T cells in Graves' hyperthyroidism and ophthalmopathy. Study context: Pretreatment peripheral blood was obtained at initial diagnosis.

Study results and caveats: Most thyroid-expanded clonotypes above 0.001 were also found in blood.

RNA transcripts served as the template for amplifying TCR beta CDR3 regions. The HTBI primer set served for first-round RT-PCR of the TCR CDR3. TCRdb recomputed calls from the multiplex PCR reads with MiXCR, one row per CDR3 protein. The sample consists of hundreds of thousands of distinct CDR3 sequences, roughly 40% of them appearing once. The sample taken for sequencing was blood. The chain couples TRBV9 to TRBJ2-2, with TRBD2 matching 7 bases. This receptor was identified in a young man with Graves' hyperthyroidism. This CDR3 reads CASSVSGGSGTGELFF. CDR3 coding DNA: TGTGCCAGCAGCGTATCGGGCGGGAGCGGTACCGGGGAGCTGTTTTTT.